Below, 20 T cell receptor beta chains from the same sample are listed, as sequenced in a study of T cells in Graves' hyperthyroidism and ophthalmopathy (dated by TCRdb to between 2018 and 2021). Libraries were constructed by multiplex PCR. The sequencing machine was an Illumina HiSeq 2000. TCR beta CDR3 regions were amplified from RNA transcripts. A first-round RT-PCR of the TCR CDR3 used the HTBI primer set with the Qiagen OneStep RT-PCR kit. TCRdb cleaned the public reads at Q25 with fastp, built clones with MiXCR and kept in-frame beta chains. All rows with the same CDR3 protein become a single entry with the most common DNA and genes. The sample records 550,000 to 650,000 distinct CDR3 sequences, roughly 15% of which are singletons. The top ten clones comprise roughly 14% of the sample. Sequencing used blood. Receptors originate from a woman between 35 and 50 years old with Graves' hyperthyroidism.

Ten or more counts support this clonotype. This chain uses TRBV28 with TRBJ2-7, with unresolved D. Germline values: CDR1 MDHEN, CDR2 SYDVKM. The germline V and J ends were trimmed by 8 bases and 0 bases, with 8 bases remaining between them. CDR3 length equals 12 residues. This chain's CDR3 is CASFKTSYEQYF. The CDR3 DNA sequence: TGTGCCAGCTTCAAGACCTCCTACGAGCAGTACTTC.

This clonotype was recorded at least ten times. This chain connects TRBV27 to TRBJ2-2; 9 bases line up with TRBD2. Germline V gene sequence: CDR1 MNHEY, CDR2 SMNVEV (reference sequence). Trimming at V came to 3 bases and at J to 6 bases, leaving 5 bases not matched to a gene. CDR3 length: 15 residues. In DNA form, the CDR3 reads TGTGCCAGCAGTTTGTATAGCGGGAGCCCCGGGGAGCTGTTTTTT. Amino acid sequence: CASSLYSGSPGELFF.

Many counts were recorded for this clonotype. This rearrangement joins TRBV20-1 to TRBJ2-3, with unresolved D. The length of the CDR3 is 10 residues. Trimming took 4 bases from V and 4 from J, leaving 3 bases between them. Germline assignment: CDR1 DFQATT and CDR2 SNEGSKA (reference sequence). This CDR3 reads CSAIADTQYF. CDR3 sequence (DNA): TGCAGTGCTATCGCAGATACGCAGTATTTT.

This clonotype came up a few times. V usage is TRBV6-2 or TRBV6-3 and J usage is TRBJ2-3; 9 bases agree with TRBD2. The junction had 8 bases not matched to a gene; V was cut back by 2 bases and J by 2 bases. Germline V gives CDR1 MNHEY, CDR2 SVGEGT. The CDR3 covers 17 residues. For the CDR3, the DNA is TGTGCCAGCAGTTACACCCTCGGCGGGAGGGACACAGATACGCAGTATTTT. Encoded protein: CASSYTLGGRDTDTQYF.

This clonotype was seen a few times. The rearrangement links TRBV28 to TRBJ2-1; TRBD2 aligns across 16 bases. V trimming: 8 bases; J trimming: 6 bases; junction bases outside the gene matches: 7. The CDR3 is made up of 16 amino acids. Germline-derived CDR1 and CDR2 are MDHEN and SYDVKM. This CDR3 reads CASAGLAGGPLNEQFF. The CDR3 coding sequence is TGTGCCAGCGCGGGACTAGCGGGAGGGCCACTCAATGAGCAGTTCTTC. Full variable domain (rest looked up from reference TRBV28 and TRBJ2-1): DVKVTQSSRYLVKRTGEKVFLECVQDMDHENMFWYRQDPGLGLRLIYFSYDVKMKEKGDIPEGYSVSREKKERFSLILESASTNQTSMYLCASAGLAGGPLNEQFFGPGTRLTVL.

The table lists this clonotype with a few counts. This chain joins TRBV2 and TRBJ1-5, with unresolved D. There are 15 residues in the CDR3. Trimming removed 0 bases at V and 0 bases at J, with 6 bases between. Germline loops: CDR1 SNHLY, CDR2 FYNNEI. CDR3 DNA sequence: TGTGCCAGCAGTGAAGCGCCAGATAGCAATCAGCCCCAGCATTTT. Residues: CASSEAPDSNQPQHF.

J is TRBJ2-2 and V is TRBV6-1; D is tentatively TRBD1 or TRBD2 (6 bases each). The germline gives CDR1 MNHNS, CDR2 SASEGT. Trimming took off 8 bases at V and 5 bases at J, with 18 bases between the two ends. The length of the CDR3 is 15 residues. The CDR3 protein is CASGGPLTQTGELFF. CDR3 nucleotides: TGTGCCAGCGGGGGGCCTCTAACCCAAACCGGGGAGCTGTTTTTT.

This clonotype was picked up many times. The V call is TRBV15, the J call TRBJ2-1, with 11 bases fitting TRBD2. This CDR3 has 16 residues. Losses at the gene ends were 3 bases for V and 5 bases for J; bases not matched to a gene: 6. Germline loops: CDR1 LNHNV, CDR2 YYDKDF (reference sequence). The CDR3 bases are TGTGCCACCAGCAGGGTAGCGGGAGGGGGCAACAATGAGCAGTTCTTC. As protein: CATSRVAGGGNNEQFF.

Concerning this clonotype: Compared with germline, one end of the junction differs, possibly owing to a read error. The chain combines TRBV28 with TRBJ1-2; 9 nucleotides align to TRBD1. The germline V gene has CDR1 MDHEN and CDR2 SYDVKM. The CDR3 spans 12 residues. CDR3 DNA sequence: TGTGCCAGCAGCCAGGGGGACAGGGCTTACTCCTTC. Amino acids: CASSQGDRAYSF.

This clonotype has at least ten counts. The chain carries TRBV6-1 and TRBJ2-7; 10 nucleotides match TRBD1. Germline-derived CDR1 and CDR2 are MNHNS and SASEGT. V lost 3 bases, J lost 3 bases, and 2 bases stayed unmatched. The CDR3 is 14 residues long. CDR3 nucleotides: TGTGCCAGCAGTGACAGGGACAGGGGCTACGAGCAGTACTTC. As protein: CASSDRDRGYEQYF.

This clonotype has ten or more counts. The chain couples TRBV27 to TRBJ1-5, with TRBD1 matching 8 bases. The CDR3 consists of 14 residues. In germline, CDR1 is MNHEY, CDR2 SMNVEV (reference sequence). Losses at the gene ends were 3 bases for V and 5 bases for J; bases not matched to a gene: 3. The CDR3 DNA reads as TGTGCCAGCAGTTTCGGACAGGGTTATCAGCCCCAGCATTTT. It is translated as CASSFGQGYQPQHF.

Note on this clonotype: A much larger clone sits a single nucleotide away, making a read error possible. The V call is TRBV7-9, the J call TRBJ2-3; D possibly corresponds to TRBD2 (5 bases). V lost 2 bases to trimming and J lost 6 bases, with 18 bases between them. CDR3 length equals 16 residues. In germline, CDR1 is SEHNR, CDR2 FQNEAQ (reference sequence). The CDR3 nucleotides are TGTGCCAGCAGCTTATGGGAGCTCCGGGAACATGATACGCAGTATTTT. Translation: CASSLWELREHDTQYF.

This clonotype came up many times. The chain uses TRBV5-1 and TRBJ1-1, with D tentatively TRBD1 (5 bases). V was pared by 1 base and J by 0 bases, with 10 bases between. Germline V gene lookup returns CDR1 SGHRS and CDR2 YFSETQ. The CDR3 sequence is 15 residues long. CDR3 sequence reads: CASSLQGIMNTEAFF. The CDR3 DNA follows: TGCGCCAGCAGCTTGCAGGGAATCATGAACACTGAAGCTTTCTTT.

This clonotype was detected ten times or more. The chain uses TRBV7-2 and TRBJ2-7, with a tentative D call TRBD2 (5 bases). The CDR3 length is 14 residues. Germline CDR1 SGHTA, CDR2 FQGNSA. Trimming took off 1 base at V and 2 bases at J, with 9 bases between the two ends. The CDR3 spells CASSLGTFAYEQYF. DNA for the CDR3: TGTGCCAGCAGCTTAGGGACTTTCGCCTACGAGCAGTACTTC.

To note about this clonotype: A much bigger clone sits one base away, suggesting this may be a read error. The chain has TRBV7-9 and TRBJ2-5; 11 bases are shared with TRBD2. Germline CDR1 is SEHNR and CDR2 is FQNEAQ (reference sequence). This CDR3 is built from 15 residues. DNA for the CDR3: TGTGCCAGCAGCTCCCGACTAGCGGGGACCGAGACCCAGCACTTC. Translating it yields CASSSRLAGTETQHF.

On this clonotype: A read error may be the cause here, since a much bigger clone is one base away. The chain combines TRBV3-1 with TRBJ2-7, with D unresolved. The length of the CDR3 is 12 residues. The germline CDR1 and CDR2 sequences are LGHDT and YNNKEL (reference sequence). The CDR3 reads CVSSQAPGEQYF. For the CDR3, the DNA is TGTGTCAGCAGCCAAGCCCCCGGCGAGCAGTACTTC.

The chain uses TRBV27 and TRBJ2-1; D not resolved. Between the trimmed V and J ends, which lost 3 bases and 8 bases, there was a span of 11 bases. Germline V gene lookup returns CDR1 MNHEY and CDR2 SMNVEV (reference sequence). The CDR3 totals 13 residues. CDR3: CASSFQGFDEQFF. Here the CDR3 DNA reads TGTGCCAGCAGTTTCCAAGGGTTTGATGAGCAGTTCTTC.

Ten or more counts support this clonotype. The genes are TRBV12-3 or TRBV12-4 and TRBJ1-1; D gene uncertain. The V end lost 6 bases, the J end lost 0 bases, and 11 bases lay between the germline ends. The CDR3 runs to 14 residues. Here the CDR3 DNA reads TGTGCCAGCAGCGTCGCTCCGGTGAACACTGAAGCTTTCTTT. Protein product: CASSVAPVNTEAFF.

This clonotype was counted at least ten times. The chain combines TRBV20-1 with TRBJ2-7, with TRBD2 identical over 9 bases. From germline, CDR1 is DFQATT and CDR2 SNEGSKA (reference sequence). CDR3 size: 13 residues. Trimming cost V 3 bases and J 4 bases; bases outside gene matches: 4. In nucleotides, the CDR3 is TGCAGTGCTAGTGATAGCGGGGGATACGAGCAGTACTTC. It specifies CSASDSGGYEQYF.

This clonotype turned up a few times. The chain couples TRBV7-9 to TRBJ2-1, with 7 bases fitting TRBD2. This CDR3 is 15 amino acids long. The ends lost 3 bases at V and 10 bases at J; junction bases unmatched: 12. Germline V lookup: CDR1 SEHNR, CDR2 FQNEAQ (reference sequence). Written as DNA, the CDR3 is TGTGCCAGCAGCTTTGGGGCGGGAGAGGGCCGGGAGCAGTTCTTC. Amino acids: CASSFGAGEGREQFF.